Included here is one T cell receptor (beta chain) sequence, with context. Antigen specificity is unknown. The V segment lost 0 bases and the J segment 7 bases; nucleotides outside the gene matches: 5. Germline values: CDR1 SGHDN, CDR2 FVKESK. The CDR3 covers 14 residues. Sequencing was performed with immunoSEQ multiplex PCR; in TCRdb, only in-frame clones are kept and a portion is missing. There are about 54,000 clones in the sample; 85% to 90% occur only once, and approximately 1.5% lies in the top ten. The data were obtained in a study of OX40 agonist ivuxolimab in advanced cancers. About the study: Patients were infused with ivuxolimab every 2 weeks at 0.01 to 10 mg/kg.

Findings and caveats of the study: On average, a greater number of expanded clones characterised CD8+ T cells relative to CD4+. Nonresponders included some who also had low normalized T-cell clonal expansion. Both blood CD4+ and CD8+ T cells showed clonal growth by week 6 at 0.1 to 3.0 mg/kg.

This clonotype originated in an adult with an advanced solid tumor such as melanoma, head and neck, liver or kidney cancer. The input for sequencing was CD4+ or CD8+ T cells sorted from blood, taken in a trial of the OX40 agonist ivuxolimab. The V call is TRBV14, the J call TRBJ1-2; 7 bases are shared with TRBD1. CDR3 sequence (DNA): TGTGCCAGCAGCCAAGACCGGACAGGATTTGGCTACACCTTC. Protein sequence: CASSQDRTGFGYTF.